The 11 T cell receptor beta chains below all came from one sample that was sequenced in a study. TCRdb re-called the 5' RACE reads with MiXCR, one entry per CDR3 protein. Among fewer than 55,000 distinct CDR3 sequences listed, 22% were seen once. Tregs were sorted as CD4+CD25+CD127-/low cells. Sequencing was carried out using Tregs sorted from a lymph node. Receptor source: a female donor with breast cancer.

The chain recombines TRBV28 with TRBJ2-7; TRBD1 aligns across 10 bases. The V gene end was trimmed by 6 bases and the J gene end by 3 bases; junction bases not matched to a gene: 2. The CDR3 is 13 residues long. The germline V gene encodes CDR1 MDHEN and CDR2 SYDVKM. DNA of the CDR3: TGTGCCAGCAGCCGGACAGGGGGCTACGAGCAGTACTTC. Translated: CASSRTGGYEQYF.

This clonotype was detected many times. The rearrangement links TRBV20-1 to TRBJ2-1; 7 positions agree with TRBD2. Losses at the gene ends were 3 bases for V and 7 bases for J; bases not matched to a gene: 18. This CDR3 comprises 17 residues. Germline V gives CDR1 DFQATT, CDR2 SNEGSKA (reference sequence). CDR3 sequence reads: CSASLAGVSVVGNEQFF. The CDR3 bases are TGCAGTGCTAGTCTGGCGGGAGTATCCGTCGTTGGGAATGAGCAGTTCTTC.

This clonotype was seen a handful of times. The chain combines TRBV30 with TRBJ2-7, with D tentatively TRBD1 (5 bases). The CDR3 extends over 15 amino acids. V dropped 0 bases and J dropped 5 bases, with 17 bases sitting between them. Germline values: CDR1 GTSNPN, CDR2 SVGIG (reference sequence). CDR3: CAWSVYEQVRNEQYF. CDR3 nucleotides: TGTGCCTGGAGTGTATATGAACAGGTTAGAAACGAGCAGTACTTC.

This clonotype was found a few times. This rearrangement joins TRBV7-2 to TRBJ2-7; TRBD1 agrees at 8 bases. CDR1 is SGHTA and CDR2 is FQGNSA in the germline V gene. The trim removed 4 bases at V and 3 bases at J, leaving 5 bases unmatched. There are 14 residues in the CDR3. CDR3 sequence (DNA): TGTGCCAGCAGCTCGCCGGGACAGGTCTACGAGCAGTACTTC. Its protein product is CASSSPGQVYEQYF.

In nucleotides, the CDR3 is TGTGCCAGCAGCTTAGTAAATGACCTCTACGAGCAGTACTTC. Translated, it gives CASSLVNDLYEQYF. The J gene is TRBJ2-7, the V gene TRBV7-9, with unresolved D. CDR1 and CDR2 (germline): SEHNR, FQNEAQ (reference sequence). CDR3 length equals 14 residues. V was cut by 1 base and J by 3 bases, with 10 bases left in between.

This clonotype was observed at least ten times. This CDR3 reads CASRPLGAGYEQYF. The CDR3 nucleotides read TGTGCCAGCAGACCACTCGGGGCCGGCTACGAGCAGTACTTC. J is TRBJ2-7 and V is TRBV27; D possibly matches TRBD1 or TRBD2 (5 bases each). The V and J ends lost 6 bases and 3 bases respectively, with 15 bases between them. The CDR3 is 14 residues long. Germline lookup yields CDR1 MNHEY and CDR2 SMNVEV (reference sequence).

This clonotype was detected a few times. The chain couples TRBV5-4 to TRBJ2-3; D uncertain. The CDR3 has 12 amino acids. Germline V gives CDR1 SGHNT, CDR2 YYREEE (reference sequence). The V gene lost 0 bases and the J gene lost 5 bases, with 4 bases spanning the gap. This CDR3 reads CASSLEKDTQYF. The CDR3, as DNA: TGTGCCAGCAGCTTGGAGAAAGATACGCAGTATTTT.

The chain uses TRBV9 and TRBJ2-2; the D is unclear. CDR3 length: 14 amino acids. V was pared by 0 bases and J by 2 bases, with 5 bases between. Germline loops: CDR1 SGDLS, CDR2 YYNGEE. The CDR3 region is CASSVDSNTGELFF. CDR3 in DNA: TGTGCCAGCAGCGTAGACAGTAACACCGGGGAGCTGTTTTTT. Full variable domain (remainder filled in from reference TRBV9 and TRBJ2-2): DSGVTQTPKHLITATGQRVTLRCSPRSGDLSVYWYQQSLDQGLQFLIQYYNGEERAKGNILERFSAQQFPDLHSELNLSSLELGDSALYFCASSVDSNTGELFFGEGSRLTVL.

As concerns this clonotype: This may stem from a read error, because a much larger clone lies one nucleotide away. The missing conserved phenylalanine or tryptophan at the end of this CDR3 makes a read error likely. The chain links TRBV27 to TRBJ1-2; D is possibly TRBD1 (6 bases). The germline CDR1 and CDR2 sequences are MNHEY and SMNVEV (reference sequence). This CDR3 spans 13 amino acids. V lost 2 bases, J lost 7 bases, and 11 bases lay in between. CDR3 coding DNA: TGTGCCAGCAGTTTAGGGGGGCTAAGTGGCTACACCGTC. It translates to CASSLGGLSGYTV.

The chain employs TRBV6-5 and TRBJ2-3, with 8 nucleotides matching TRBD2. This CDR3 has 16 residues. The V gene's germline CDR1 is MNHEY and CDR2 SVGAGI. With 5 bases clipped from V and 2 bases from J, the junction kept 9 bases outside the gene matches. The CDR3 region has the DNA TGTGCCAGCAGTAAGCTAGCGGGTTCGTTCACAGATACGCAGTATTTT. It encodes CASSKLAGSFTDTQYF.

The V call is TRBV5-6, the J call TRBJ2-5; the D call may be TRBD1 or TRBD2 (6 bases each). This CDR3 spans 13 amino acids. The ends were cut back, 3 bases at V and 1 base at J, with 7 bases in the middle. Germline-derived CDR1 and CDR2 are SGHDT and YYEEEE. The chain's CDR3 is CASSWGAQETQYF. The CDR3, as DNA: TGTGCCAGCAGCTGGGGGGCCCAAGAGACCCAGTACTTC.